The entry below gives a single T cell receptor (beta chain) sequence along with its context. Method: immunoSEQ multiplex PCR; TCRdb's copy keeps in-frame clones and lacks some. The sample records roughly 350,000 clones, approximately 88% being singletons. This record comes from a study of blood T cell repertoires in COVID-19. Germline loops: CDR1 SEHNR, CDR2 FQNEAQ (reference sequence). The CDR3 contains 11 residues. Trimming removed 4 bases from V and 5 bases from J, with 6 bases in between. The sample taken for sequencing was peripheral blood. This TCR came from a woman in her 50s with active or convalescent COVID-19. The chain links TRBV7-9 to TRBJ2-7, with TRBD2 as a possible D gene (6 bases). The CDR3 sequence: CASSSSDEQYF. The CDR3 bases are TGTGCCAGCAGCTCTAGCGACGAGCAGTACTTC.